Below are 23 T cell receptor beta chains sequenced from a single sample in a study of blood T cell repertoires in COVID-19. Measured with immunoSEQ multiplex PCR; TCRdb has only the in-frame clones, and not every one. The table lists about 59,000 clones, 81% of them singletons. Sequenced material: peripheral blood. Receptors were obtained from a woman of 80 years or more with active or convalescent COVID-19.

The chain combines TRBV28 with TRBJ1-5; D is perhaps TRBD1 (5 bases). Germline lookup yields CDR1 MDHEN and CDR2 SYDVKM. CDR3 length: 14 residues. V lost 4 bases and J 6 bases, leaving 13 bases between the germline ends. The CDR3 region has the DNA TGTGCCAGCAGTTGGGCTACGGGGGTTCAGCCCCAGCATTTT. This encodes CASSWATGVQPQHF.

The chain is built from TRBV15 and TRBJ1-1; 8 nucleotides line up with TRBD1. The CDR3 spans 16 residues. In germline, CDR1 is LNHNV, CDR2 YYDKDF (reference sequence). V trimming: 5 bases; J trimming: 6 bases; junction bases outside the gene matches: 14. The CDR3 protein is CATSPLKTGEEPEAFF. In nucleotides, the CDR3 is TGTGCCACCAGCCCTTTAAAGACAGGGGAAGAGCCTGAAGCTTTCTTT.

The rearrangement uses TRBV7-9 and TRBJ2-1; TRBD1 agrees at 10 bases. Trimming took 5 bases from V and 9 from J; bases not matched to a gene: 16. This CDR3 spans 17 amino acids. Per the germline V gene, CDR1 is SEHNR and CDR2 is FQNEAQ (reference sequence). Written as DNA, the CDR3 is TGTGCCAGCAGCCGGTCGGTCCGGGACAGGGGCATTCGTGAGCAGTTCTTC. Protein sequence: CASSRSVRDRGIREQFF.

This chain links TRBV4-1 with TRBJ1-4; possible D gene TRBD1, 5 bases. Germline CDR1 is MGHRA and CDR2 is YSYEKL. V was trimmed by 0 bases and J by 8 bases, leaving 13 bases between them. The CDR3 length is 15 residues. The CDR3 DNA reads as TGCGCCAGCAGCCAAGATATCAGGGTGGGGGAAAAACTGTTTTTT. Protein: CASSQDIRVGEKLFF.

The V call is TRBV7-3, the J call TRBJ2-7; 11 bases are a match to TRBD2. Germline CDR1 SGHTA, CDR2 FQGTGA. CDR3 length: 15 amino acids. V gave up 5 bases and J gave up 2 bases; unmatched junction bases: 5. The CDR3, as DNA: TGTGCCAGCAGCCTTAGCGGGGGGGCCCCCTACGAGCAGTACTTC. The encoded protein is CASSLSGGAPYEQYF.

This rearrangement joins TRBV7-2 to TRBJ1-1, with D unclear. The germline V and J ends were trimmed by 1 base and 0 bases, with 9 bases remaining between them. The CDR3 is 15 residues long. Germline CDR1 is SGHTA and CDR2 is FQGNSA. CDR3: CASSLVLIMNTEAFF. The CDR3 coding sequence is TGTGCCAGCAGCTTAGTACTGATCATGAACACTGAAGCTTTCTTT.

This chain connects TRBV4-1 to TRBJ2-7; 10 nucleotides align to TRBD2. Germline CDR1 reads MGHRA; CDR2 reads YSYEKL. The CDR3 consists of 16 residues. The junction had 8 bases not matched to a gene; V was cut back by 2 bases and J by 4 bases. In DNA, the CDR3 is TGCGCCAGCAGCCAAACAGGCCTAGCGGGGGTTTACGAGCAGTACTTC. This sequence encodes CASSQTGLAGVYEQYF.

The chain uses TRBV11-2 and TRBJ1-5, with a possible D match to TRBD1 (6 bases). Per germline, CDR1 SGHAT and CDR2 FQNNGV. CDR3 length equals 15 residues. Trimming left V 5 bases short and J 7 bases short, with 18 bases between. CDR3 sequence: CASSRGQGSGQPQHF. CDR3 DNA: TGTGCCAGCAGCCGTGGGCAGGGGTCGGGGCAGCCCCAGCATTTT.

In this sample, this clone turned up a few times. The chain has TRBV4-1 and TRBJ2-1; TRBD2 agrees at 9 bases. With V trimmed by 1 base and J by 4 bases, 5 bases remained unmatched. The CDR3 totals 16 residues. Germline assignment: CDR1 MGHRA and CDR2 YSYEKL. The CDR3 protein is CASSQGAGGLYNEQFF. In DNA form, the CDR3 reads TGCGCCAGCAGCCAAGGAGCGGGGGGCCTTTACAATGAGCAGTTCTTC.

This chain connects TRBV28 to TRBJ2-7, with TRBD1 matching 7 bases. The germline gives CDR1 MDHEN, CDR2 SYDVKM. The CDR3 totals 14 residues. V was pared by 3 bases and J by 7 bases, with 9 bases of the junction left unmatched. The CDR3 is CASSFGQDRREQYF. In DNA form, the CDR3 reads TGTGCCAGCAGTTTCGGACAGGATAGGAGGGAGCAGTACTTC.

This sequence joins TRBV24-1 and TRBJ2-3; 10 bases are shared with TRBD1. This CDR3 spans 14 amino acids. The V segment lost 10 bases and the J segment 2 bases; nucleotides outside the gene matches: 5. From germline, CDR1 is KGHDR and CDR2 SFDVKD. For the CDR3, the DNA is TGTGCCACTGAGGACAGGGGGGTCACAGATACGCAGTATTTT. Residues: CATEDRGVTDTQYF.

The rearrangement joins TRBV28 to TRBJ2-1; 11 nucleotides align to TRBD2. Trimming cost V 6 bases and J 9 bases; bases outside gene matches: 1. This CDR3 has 12 residues. Germline assignment: CDR1 MDHEN and CDR2 SYDVKM. The CDR3, as DNA: TGTGCCAGCAGAGGACTAGCGGGTGAGCAGTTCTTC. Protein sequence: CASRGLAGEQFF.

The CDR3 here is CASSANGQIQETQYF. DNA for the CDR3: TGTGCCAGCAGCGCAAATGGACAGATCCAAGAGACCCAGTACTTC. This chain joins TRBV9 and TRBJ2-5; D might be TRBD1 (6 bases). Germline V gene data show CDR1 as SGDLS and CDR2 as YYNGEE. V was trimmed by 3 bases and J by 1 base, leaving 13 bases between them. The CDR3 runs to 15 residues.

The V gene is TRBV2, the J gene TRBJ2-6; 7 bases are a match to TRBD2. The CDR3 spans 16 residues. V gave up 7 bases and J gave up 1 base; unmatched junction bases: 7. The germline gives CDR1 SNHLY, CDR2 FYNNEI. In DNA form, the CDR3 reads TGTGCCAGCAACCGGGACGGGGGGTCTGGGGCCAACGTCCTGACTTTC. This sequence encodes CASNRDGGSGANVLTF.

A few counts support this clone. V and J are TRBV29-1 and TRBJ1-1; 8 bases agree with TRBD1. CDR1 and CDR2 from the germline V gene are SQVTM and ANQGSEA. The length of the CDR3 is 12 residues. V trimming: 6 bases; J trimming: 7 bases; junction bases outside the gene matches: 7. The DNA of the CDR3 is TGCAGCGTGGGGGGACAGGTGATTGAAGCTTTCTTT. Its protein product is CSVGGQVIEAFF.

The chain employs TRBV14 and TRBJ1-3, with TRBD1 identical over 7 bases. Germline lookup yields CDR1 SGHDN and CDR2 FVKESK. V dropped 2 bases and J dropped 0; count of bases not matched to a gene: 4. The CDR3 spans 16 residues. CDR3 amino acids: CASSQMTGISGNTIYF. CDR3 sequence (DNA): TGTGCCAGCAGCCAAATGACAGGGATCTCTGGAAACACCATATATTTT.

The chain links TRBV21-1 to TRBJ2-1; the D segment call TRBD2 is taken from the table without a DNA check. TRBV21-1 has pseudogene status. CDR3 length: 16 amino acids. In DNA form, the CDR3 reads TGTGCCAGCAGCAAAGTTGCGGTGCGCTCCTACAATGAGCAGTTCTTC. This codes for CASSKVAVRSYNEQFF.

The chain employs TRBV6-5 and TRBJ2-7; D gene ambiguous. The V and J ends lost 11 bases and 6 bases respectively, with 17 bases between them. This CDR3 is 12 amino acids long. CDR1 and CDR2 from the germline V gene are MNHEY and SVGAGI. CDR3 residues: CAARGSGPEQYF. The CDR3 DNA reads as TGTGCCGCGCGAGGATCGGGTCCCGAGCAGTACTTC.

V is TRBV4-1 and J is TRBJ1-4; D remains unclear. The CDR3 has 15 residues. Germline V gene lookup returns CDR1 MGHRA and CDR2 YSYEKL. V was pared by 5 bases and J by 7 bases, with 17 bases between. This CDR3 is CASSDLTTGGEKLFF. CDR3 coding DNA: TGCGCCAGCAGCGACCTTACTACGGGAGGTGAAAAACTGTTTTTT.

This chain joins TRBV2 and TRBJ1-3, with D unclear. Trimming shortened V by 6 bases and J by 0 bases, and 18 bases separated the two germline ends. This CDR3 is 17 amino acids long. Germline assignment: CDR1 SNHLY and CDR2 FYNNEI. The CDR3 here is CASSSGNHSLSGNTIYF. The CDR3 nucleotides are TGTGCCAGCAGCTCCGGGAACCACTCTCTCTCTGGAAACACCATATATTTT.

This rearrangement joins TRBV4-3 to TRBJ2-1, with 9 bases that match TRBD2. Germline CDR1 LGHNA, CDR2 YSLEER. The CDR3 has 14 residues. The trim removed 3 bases at V and 12 bases at J, leaving 9 bases unmatched. CDR3 protein: CASSQGLAGFGQFF. As DNA, the CDR3 is TGCGCCAGCAGCCAGGGACTAGCTGGTTTCGGGCAGTTCTTC.

This chain uses TRBV12-3 or TRBV12-4 with TRBJ1-1; D possibly corresponds to TRBD1 (5 bases). The germline V and J ends were trimmed by 10 bases and 6 bases, with 18 bases remaining between them. The CDR3 is made up of 13 amino acids. This CDR3 reads CATYLGVRPEAFF. The DNA of the CDR3 is TGTGCCACCTACCTAGGGGTTCGTCCTGAAGCTTTCTTT.

The CDR3 nucleotides read TGTGCCAGCAGTGATAAAAGAGAGACAGGGAAGACCTACGAGCAGTACTTC. This sequence encodes CASSDKRETGKTYEQYF. This rearrangement joins TRBV25-1 to TRBJ2-7, with 7 bases that match TRBD1. Trimming cost V 3 bases and J 2 bases; bases outside gene matches: 13. Germline V lookup: CDR1 MGHDK, CDR2 SYGVNS. This CDR3 region has 17 residues.